A single sample is the source of the 5 T cell receptor beta chains below, sequenced in a study of T cells in tuberculosis. Sequenced by immunoSEQ multiplex PCR; TCRdb stores in-frame clones only, minus some. The repertoire holds tens of thousands of clones, with 92% as singletons. Documented time point: new active TB diagnosis, blood taken before or within 7 days of starting treatment. The starting material was PBMCs, obtained at tuberculosis diagnosis. Source of these receptors: an adult with tuberculosis.

The chain recombines TRBV2 with TRBJ2-2; possible D gene TRBD2, 6 bases. V was pared by 6 bases and J by 0 bases, with 11 bases between. This CDR3 has 15 amino acids. CDR1 is SNHLY, CDR2 FYNNEI, per germline. CDR3 sequence (DNA): TGTGCCAGCAGGAGGGACTCTGCGAACACCGGGGAGCTGTTTTTT. Protein product: CASRRDSANTGELFF.

This clone was recorded only once. V gene TRBV6-5 combines with J gene TRBJ1-1, with a possible D match to TRBD1 (6 bases). The V gene's germline CDR1 is MNHEY and CDR2 SVGAGI. V was trimmed by 0 bases and J by 1 base, leaving 9 bases between them. The CDR3 totals 15 residues. CDR3 in DNA: TGTGCCAGCAGTTACTCCATGACAGGGAACACTGAAGCTTTCTTT. Translation: CASSYSMTGNTEAFF.

V gene TRBV5-1 combines with J gene TRBJ1-3; tentatively, D is TRBD1 (5 bases). Trimming cost V 4 bases and J 9 bases, with 23 bases left between them. This CDR3 region has 16 residues. Germline loops: CDR1 SGHRS, CDR2 YFSETQ. This CDR3 is CASSPDPGPKGGTIYF. CDR3 bases: TGCGCCAGCAGCCCGGACCCGGGACCCAAGGGAGGCACCATATATTTT.

The chain employs TRBV27 and TRBJ2-2, with no clear D. Trimming cost V 3 bases and J 4 bases, with 9 bases left between them. Germline lookup yields CDR1 MNHEY and CDR2 SMNVEV (reference sequence). The CDR3 has 14 amino acids. The CDR3 spells CASSFPASTGELFF. The CDR3 DNA follows: TGTGCCAGCAGTTTCCCAGCTAGCACCGGGGAGCTGTTTTTT.

CDR3 nucleotides: TGCGCCAGCAGCTTTGATGGGACTAGAACCCCAGATACGCAGTATTTT. Its translation: CASSFDGTRTPDTQYF. V usage is TRBV5-1 and J usage is TRBJ2-3; 8 bases match TRBD2. This CDR3 is built from 16 residues. Germline assignment: CDR1 SGHRS and CDR2 YFSETQ. With V trimmed by 2 bases and J by 4 bases, 9 bases remained unmatched.